Reported below is one T cell receptor (beta chain). There are many counts of this clonotype. Its antigen is unknown. No base-level quality is on record; no much larger clone is a single base apart. Hyperthyroidism was considered stable if no progression to ophthalmopathy occurred within 18 months of follow-up. Patients with hyperthyroidism were aged 18 to 65 years, had been newly diagnosed, and had a disease duration of less than 2 months. Patients with other autoimmune diseases, uncontrolled infections, pregnancy or lactation were excluded. Clinical symptoms, serum thyroxine, TRAb, thyroid ultrasound and orbital computed tomography were used for diagnosis. Using Ficoll-Paque density gradient centrifugation, PBMCs were isolated from 9.5 to 10 ml of fresh peripheral blood. Trizol reagent was used to extract the total RNA, and its quality was then checked on an Agilent 2100 Bioanalyzer. The sample is drawn from a study of Graves' ophthalmopathy and Graves' hyperthyroidism listed by TCRdb under 2018. At the level of the whole study: Peripheral blood was collected at initial diagnosis, prior to any treatment. The approximately 100 discovery patients were randomly split 7:3 into training and test sets. In five or six hyperthyroidism patients, the T-cell repertoire of thyroid tissue was compared with the T-cell repertoire of blood. Once sampling was done, hyperthyroidism patients were given methimazole at a starting dose of 30 mg daily, while ophthalmopathy patients were given high-dose intravenous methylprednisolone. An independent validation cohort comprised some 19 hyperthyroidism patients and over 15 patients who later progressed from hyperthyroidism to ophthalmopathy. In total, 135 blood samples were TCR-sequenced: fewer than 50 ophthalmopathy, some 75 hyperthyroidism and about 17 hyperthyroidism-to-ophthalmopathy patients. The study used signatures of the TCR beta repertoire to tell Graves' ophthalmopathy apart from Graves' hyperthyroidism and to predict which patients would progress to ophthalmopathy. To explore V-J signatures distinguishing ophthalmopathy from hyperthyroidism, a discovery set of about a hundred patients (about 41 ophthalmopathy, around 55 stable hyperthyroidism) was enrolled. The study at large found these results: In validation, the model predicted ophthalmopathy progression with about 64% sensitivity and about 77% specificity; around twelve predicted patients were CT-confirmed with GO in a median of about 6.1 months. Most of the expanded thyroid clonotypes with a frequency above 0.001 were also detected in blood, and it was suggested that the thyroid immune response may be reflected by blood repertoires. Sample size was not predetermined statistically, and investigators were not blinded to group allocation. Ophthalmopathy was separated from stable hyperthyroidism by the 13-signature model with about 90% sensitivity and around 81% specificity in cross-validation and with 80%/75% in the test set.

The germline V gene (reference sequence) gives CDR1 as MNHEY and CDR2 as SMNVEV. Trimming removed 3 bases from V and 5 bases from J, leaving 19 bases between the germline ends. The CDR3 numbers 16 residues from cysteine through phenylalanine. Kept here is only the CDR3 DNA, which spans 48 bases and is read in frame from base 1. For repertoire sequencing, the TCR beta CDR3 regions were amplified from RNA transcripts. A first-round RT-PCR used HTBI primers with the Qiagen OneStep RT-PCR kit, followed by a second-round multiplex PCR, size selection and purification. Libraries were sequenced paired-end with 100 bp reads on an Illumina HiSeq2000. The original methods were these. SOAPnuke was used to process the reads, removing any read that contained adapters or uncalled bases, had a mean Phred below 15, or lacked an exact match to the constant primer or identifier. High-quality paired reads were merged with COPE v1.2.5. Unique nucleotide sequences were defined as clonotypes and aligned to IMGT TRB V, D and J references using MiTCR v1.1. Analysis was restricted to V-J combinations with a frequency above 0.0001, which covered 99.2% of repertoires. For each V-J combination, a TCR clonal expansion and chaos score was defined as F50 clonal expansion divided by the chaos observed in the TCRdist matrix. Welch's t-statistics and random forest were used to reduce the features to 10 to 15 V-J combinations, which were then used as input to a naive Bayes classifier. The similarity between thyroid and blood repertoires was quantified using the Morisita-Horn index. The public reads were run again by TCRdb, first through fastp at Q25 and then through MiXCR, and only productive beta chains were kept. Identical CDR3 protein sequences are pooled into one entry, listed with their most common genes and DNA. The V and J calls shown here were made by TCRdb, not taken from the authors' results. This sample holds some 380,000 distinct CDR3 sequences; 15% were observed only once. The top ten clones comprise 5.5% to 7% of the sample.

The chain links TRBV27 with TRBJ1-1; TRBD1 is perhaps the D gene, given 5 matching bases. The clonotype comes from a woman between 18 and 29 years old with stable Graves' hyperthyroidism. Donor details come from another sample of the same person, matched by shared clones. The sample taken for sequencing was peripheral blood. The nucleotides are TGTGCCAGCAGTTTGCTACAGGCCCAAGCGGGAACTGAAGCTTTCTTT. Translated, this is CASSLLQAQAGTEAFF.